This T cell receptor beta chain was recovered during a study of HIV-infected patients and healthy controls. The study's findings and limits: MAIT alpha-chain CDR3s were frequent in healthy controls, depleted in HIV+. Untreated HIV+ repertoires had roughly threefold fewer distinct CDR3s and lower Shannon diversity than healthy controls.

V was pared by 4 bases and J by 4 bases, with 10 bases between. The CDR3 contains 13 residues. CDR1 LNHNV and CDR2 YYDKDF come from the germline V gene (reference sequence). Whole blood was used without fractionation, so all unsorted peripheral T cells were included. Reverse transcription used roughly 450 ng RNA and constant-region primers for alpha and beta. Each of the alpha and beta chains got its own library through chain-specific third strand synthesis with indices. The SP2 site served as the priming point for second strand synthesis. TCRdb analysed the 5' RACE reads with MiXCR anew, one entry per CDR3 protein. Of around 7,400 distinct CDR3 sequences listed, about 9.4% are singletons. For this clonotype: The target antigen is unknown.

This TCR came from an adult with HIV infection. The sequenced sample was blood, obtained before antiretroviral therapy. The chain combines TRBV15 with TRBJ2-5; D is perhaps TRBD1 (6 bases). The CDR3 region has the DNA TGTGCCACCAGCATGGGGGCAGGAGAGACCCAGTACTTC. Protein: CATSMGAGETQYF.